This entry is about one T cell receptor beta chain. Its antigen is unknown. No per-base quality is available; no much larger clone lies one base away. This specimen comes from a study of blood T cell repertoires in COVID-19 (dated by TCRdb to the early 2020s). In the study overall: The collaborator samples originated in the United States, Italy and Spain and spanned the acute and convalescent phases of COVID-19. The material from the prospective study consisted of cDNA or gDNA derived from T cells, B-cell-depleted T cells, or PBMCs. The dataset comprised deeply sampled blood TCRbeta repertoires from subjects exposed to, actively infected with, or recovered from COVID-19. The repertoires were made available in a free public database intended to serve as a resource for research on the immune response to SARS-CoV-2. Samples came from the ongoing ImmuneRACE study (first 160 participants) plus 1,254 subjects from 6 global collaborators. A de-identified subject ID, COVID-19 status, age in years and sex were almost always included in the sample metadata. Where HLA class I and class II types were available, the types were taken from metadata supplied by the sample provider, not from assay-based typing.

TCRbeta CDR3 regions were amplified from genomic DNA using the immunoSEQ Assay, a bias-controlled multiplex PCR. The original methods were these. Nucleated cell counts per sample were estimated from amplification of reference gene primers within the assay. Sequence reads were collapsed and filtered to measure the absolute abundance of every unique TCRbeta CDR3 rearrangement. For each sample, productive Simpson clonality was calculated as the square root of Simpson's diversity index across productive rearrangements. TCRdb took this table from immuneACCESS and kept in-frame rearrangements with V and J called. Such tables lack part of the clones; where checked against another copy, unresolved V genes explain under half of the gap, and the rest is unexplained. D and trimming were read from the DNA, whereas the V and J calls and clone size are those reported in that table. A total of hundreds of thousands of clones appear in this sample, about 90% of them only once. The ten largest clones take up about 3% of the sample.

The paper's findings and limits, for the study overall: Clinical and demographic metadata were provided uncurated, with the amount varying by source and participant.

In Seattle, one collaborating source enrolled patients while the infection was active and tracked those patients longitudinally over the course of disease. Each collaborating institution followed its own protocols to collect whole blood in K2EDTA tubes. For TCRbeta analysis, collaborators shipped samples as frozen whole blood, isolated PBMCs, or DNA extracted from either of those sample types. Taken from the germline V gene, the CDR1 and CDR2 loops are SGHRS and YFSETQ. Trimming leaves V shorter by 3 bases and J shorter by 7 bases, with the junction holding 18 bases beyond the gene matches. Inclusive of the bounding cysteine and phenylalanine, the CDR3 is 18 residues long. Just CDR3 DNA is preserved here, 54 bases in frame from base 1.

This receptor chain uses TRBV5-1 and TRBJ2-2, and 7 bases in between align with TRBD1. Sequencing was carried out using peripheral blood. The TCR sequence derives from a woman aged 25-40 years with COVID-19, enrolled during active disease. Read as DNA, the sequence is TGCGCCAGCAGCTCCCCTTTCTTGACAGGGACGGGGCACGGGGAGCTGTTTTTT. It translates as CASSSPFLTGTGHGELFF.